The 4 T cell receptor beta chains listed next were all sequenced from one sample in a study of shared clonotypes between healthy human individuals. TCRdb's table, derived via immunoSEQ multiplex PCR, lists solely in-frame clones and lacks some. The sample carries just over 2,000,000 clones, 85% to 95% recorded once. The sample consisted of naive CD4+ T cells sorted from blood. Sample subset: CD45RA+ positively selected. The receptor source for this set is a man between 18 and 29 years old in good health.

The chain uses TRBV28 and TRBJ2-4; 9 bases align to TRBD1. V lost 10 bases, J lost 2 bases, and 9 bases stayed unmatched. Germline lookup yields CDR1 MDHEN and CDR2 SYDVKM. The CDR3 totals 15 residues. The CDR3 nucleotides read TGTGCCACCGGACAGGGGCCCCTGACCAAAAACATTCAGTACTTC. This translates into CATGQGPLTKNIQYF.

This chain joins TRBV30 and TRBJ1-1; 8 bases map to TRBD1. The germline V gene has CDR1 GTSNPN and CDR2 SVGIG (reference sequence). V was clipped by 0 bases and J by 4 bases; unmatched bases: 4. CDR3 size: 14 residues. The CDR3 DNA reads TGTGCCTGGAGTGTTTCAACAGGGGGCACTGAAGCTTTCTTT. It yields the protein CAWSVSTGGTEAFF. The full variable domain, completed using reference TRBV30 and TRBJ1-1, is SQTIHQWPATLVQPVGSPLSLECTVEGTSNPNLYWYRQAAGRGLQLLFYSVGIGQISSEVPQNLSASRPQDRQFILSSKKLLLSDSGFYLCAWSVSTGGTEAFFGQGTRLTVV.

The chain has TRBV4-1 and TRBJ2-7, with TRBD2 matching over 13 bases. The junction had 13 bases not matched to a gene; V was cut back by 4 bases and J by 7 bases. The CDR3 contains 17 residues. Germline V CDR1 and CDR2: MGHRA, YSYEKL. The chain's CDR3 is CASSPNKLAGGPGEQYF. The DNA of the CDR3 is TGCGCCAGCAGCCCGAACAAACTAGCGGGGGGGCCGGGTGAGCAGTACTTC.

The rearrangement uses TRBV2 and TRBJ2-2; 10 positions match TRBD1. CDR3 size: 14 residues. The germline V gene has CDR1 SNHLY and CDR2 FYNNEI. V trimming: 5 bases; J trimming: 7 bases; junction bases outside the gene matches: 4. The CDR3 here is CASSRDRGGGELFF. CDR3 nucleotide sequence: TGTGCCAGCAGTCGGGACAGGGGTGGCGGGGAGCTGTTTTTT.